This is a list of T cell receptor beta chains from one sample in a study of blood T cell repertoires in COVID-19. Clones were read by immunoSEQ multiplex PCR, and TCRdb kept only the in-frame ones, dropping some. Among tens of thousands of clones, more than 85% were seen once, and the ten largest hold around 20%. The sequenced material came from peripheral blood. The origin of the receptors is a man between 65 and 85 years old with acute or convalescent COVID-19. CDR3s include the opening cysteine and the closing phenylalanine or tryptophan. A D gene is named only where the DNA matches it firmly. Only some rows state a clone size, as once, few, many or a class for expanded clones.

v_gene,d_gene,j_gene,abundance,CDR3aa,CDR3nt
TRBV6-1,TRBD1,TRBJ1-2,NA,CASSETGAVGGYTF,TGTGCCAGCAGTGAGACAGGGGCTGTAGGTGGCTACACCTTC
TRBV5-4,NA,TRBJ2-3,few,CASSLRGFTDTQYF,TGTGCCAGCAGCTTGAGGGGGTTCACAGATACGCAGTATTTT
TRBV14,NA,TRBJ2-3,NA,CASSQDSRREGTDTQYF,TGTGCCAGCAGCCAAGATTCGAGGCGGGAAGGGACAGATACGCAGTATTTT
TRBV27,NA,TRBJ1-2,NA,CASSPTGRDYGYTF,TGTGCCAGCAGTCCGACTGGGAGGGACTATGGCTACACCTTC
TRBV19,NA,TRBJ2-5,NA,CASRGSSQETQYF,TGTGCCAGTCGGGGTAGCAGCCAAGAGACCCAGTACTTC
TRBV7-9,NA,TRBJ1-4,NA,CASSLDPATNEKLFF,TGTGCCAGCAGCTTAGACCCAGCAACTAATGAAAAACTGTTTTTT
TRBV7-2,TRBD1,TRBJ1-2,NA,CASSLAGQGGRDGYTF,TGTGCCAGCAGCTTAGCTGGACAGGGGGGGCGAGATGGCTACACCTTC
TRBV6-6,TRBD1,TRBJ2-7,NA,CASSYGQGEDEQYF,TGTGCCAGCAGTTACGGACAGGGGGAAGACGAGCAGTACTTC
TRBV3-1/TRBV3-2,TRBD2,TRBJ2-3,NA,CASSLQREGSADTQYF,TGTGCCAGCAGCCTTCAGCGGGAGGGTTCTGCAGATACGCAGTATTTT
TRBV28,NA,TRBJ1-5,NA,CASSFRQPQHF,TGTGCCAGCAGTTTCAGGCAGCCCCAGCATTTT
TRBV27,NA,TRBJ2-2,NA,CASSLFGRQATGELFF,TGTGCCAGCAGTTTATTCGGGCGACAGGCCACCGGGGAGCTGTTTTTT
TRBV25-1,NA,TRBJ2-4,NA,CASSELGGAKNIQYF,TGTGCCAGCAGTGAATTAGGGGGAGCCAAAAACATTCAGTACTTC
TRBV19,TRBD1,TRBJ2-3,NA,CASSSGQGLTDTQYF,TGTGCCAGTAGTAGCGGACAGGGGCTCACAGATACGCAGTATTTT
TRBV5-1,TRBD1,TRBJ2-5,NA,CASSLDGQGTETQYF,TGCGCCAGCAGCTTGGATGGACAGGGTACAGAGACCCAGTACTTC
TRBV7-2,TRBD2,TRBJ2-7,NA,CASSQGLAENYEQYF,TGTGCCAGCAGCCAGGGACTAGCGGAGAACTACGAGCAGTACTTC
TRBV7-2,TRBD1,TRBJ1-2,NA,CASSAGQGRANYGYTF,TGTGCCAGCAGCGCGGGACAGGGCAGAGCTAACTATGGCTACACCTTC
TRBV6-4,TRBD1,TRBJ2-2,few,CASSSSWTGSTGELFF,TGTGCCAGCAGCTCCTCTTGGACAGGGAGCACCGGGGAGCTGTTTTTT
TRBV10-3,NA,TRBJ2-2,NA,CAIRDPRDTGELFF,TGTGCCATCAGGGACCCGAGGGACACCGGGGAGCTGTTTTTT
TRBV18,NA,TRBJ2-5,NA,CASSPGQETQYF,TGTGCCAGCTCACCCGGTCAAGAGACCCAGTACTTC
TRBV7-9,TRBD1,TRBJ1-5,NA,CASSNRDRGPFQPQHF,TGTGCCAGCAGCAACCGGGACAGGGGGCCTTTTCAGCCCCAGCATTTT
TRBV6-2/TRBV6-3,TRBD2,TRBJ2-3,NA,CASSYGAGLAGPSTDTQYF,TGTGCCAGCAGTTACGGTGCGGGACTAGCGGGTCCTAGCACAGATACGCAGTATTTT
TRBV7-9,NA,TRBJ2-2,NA,CASSLGQAALAGELFF,TGTGCCAGCAGCTTAGGACAGGCTGCGCTTGCCGGGGAGCTGTTTTTT
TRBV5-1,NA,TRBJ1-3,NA,CASSLDRGNTIYF,TGCGCCAGCAGCTTGGACAGGGGAAACACCATATATTTT
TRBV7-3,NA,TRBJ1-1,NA,CASSLAMNTEAFF,TGTGCCAGCAGCCTAGCTATGAACACTGAAGCTTTCTTT
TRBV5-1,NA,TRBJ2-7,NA,CASSGGTADYEQYF,TGCGCCAGCAGCGGGGGGACCGCTGACTACGAGCAGTACTTC
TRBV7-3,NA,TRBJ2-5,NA,CASSVAGGSETQYF,TGTGCCAGCAGCGTGGCAGGCGGGTCAGAGACCCAGTACTTC
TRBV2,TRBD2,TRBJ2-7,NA,CASSLQRDSYEQYF,TGTGCCAGCAGCCTTCAGCGGGACTCCTACGAGCAGTACTTC
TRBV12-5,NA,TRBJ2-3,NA,CASGPGVQGDTQYF,TGTGCTAGTGGTCCCGGAGTTCAGGGAGATACGCAGTATTTT
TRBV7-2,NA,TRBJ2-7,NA,CASSFWGGHEQYF,TGTGCCAGCAGCTTTTGGGGGGGGCACGAGCAGTACTTC
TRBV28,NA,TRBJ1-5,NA,CASSLMAGVQPQHF,TGTGCCAGCAGTTTAATGGCAGGGGTTCAGCCCCAGCATTTT
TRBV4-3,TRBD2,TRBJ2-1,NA,CASSLLAGGPANEQFF,TGCGCCAGCAGCCTTTTAGCGGGAGGGCCGGCCAATGAGCAGTTCTTC
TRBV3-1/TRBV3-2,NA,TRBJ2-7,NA,CASSQVSGRVGAYEQYF,TGTGCCAGCAGCCAAGTATCCGGGAGAGTAGGGGCCTACGAGCAGTACTTC
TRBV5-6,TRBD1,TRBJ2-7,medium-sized,CASSSEQGSSYEQYF,TGTGCCAGCAGCTCTGAACAGGGGTCCTCCTACGAGCAGTACTTC
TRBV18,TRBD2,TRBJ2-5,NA,CASSPGAGGPGETQYF,TGTGCCAGCTCACCAGGCGCGGGAGGGCCCGGAGAGACCCAGTACTTC
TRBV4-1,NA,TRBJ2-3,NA,CASSLPFRDLSTDTQYF,TGCGCCAGCAGCCTCCCGTTCCGGGATCTTAGCACAGATACGCAGTATTTT
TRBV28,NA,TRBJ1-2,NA,CASRIQGGAALGYGYTF,TGTGCCAGCAGAATACAGGGCGGAGCAGCCCTTGGCTATGGCTACACCTTC
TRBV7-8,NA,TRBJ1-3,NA,CASSRTSGNTIYF,TGTGCCAGCAGCCGTACTTCAGGAAACACCATATATTTT
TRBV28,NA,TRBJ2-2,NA,CASKHLSNTGELFF,TGTGCCAGCAAGCACCTTTCGAACACCGGGGAGCTGTTTTTT
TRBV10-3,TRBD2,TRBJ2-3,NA,CAIGETSGRKDTQYF,TGTGCCATCGGGGAGACTAGCGGGAGAAAAGATACGCAGTATTTT
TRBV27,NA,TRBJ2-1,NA,CASSSETSTFVEQFF,TGTGCCAGCAGTTCTGAGACTAGTACGTTCGTTGAGCAGTTCTTC
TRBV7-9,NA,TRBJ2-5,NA,CASSFPGIQETQYF,TGTGCCAGCAGCTTCCCCGGGATCCAAGAGACCCAGTACTTC
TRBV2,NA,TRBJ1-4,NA,CASSGRRSGEKLFF,TGTGCCAGCAGTGGGCGCCGTTCGGGTGAAAAACTGTTTTTT
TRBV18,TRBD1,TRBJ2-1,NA,CASSPGQGPYNEQFF,TGTGCCAGCTCCCCCGGACAGGGACCCTACAATGAGCAGTTCTTC
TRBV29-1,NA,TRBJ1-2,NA,CSVEDLGLFNYGYTF,TGCAGCGTTGAAGATCTGGGGCTTTTTAACTATGGCTACACCTTC
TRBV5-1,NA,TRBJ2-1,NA,CASSLVEGGLEQFF,TGCGCCAGCAGCTTGGTGGAGGGTGGGCTGGAGCAGTTCTTC
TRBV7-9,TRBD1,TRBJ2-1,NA,CASSHLDRGSYNEQFF,TGTGCCAGCAGCCACCTGGACAGGGGGTCCTACAATGAGCAGTTCTTC
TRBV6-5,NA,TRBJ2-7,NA,CASSPASRAYEQYF,TGTGCCAGCAGTCCCGCCTCAAGAGCCTACGAGCAGTACTTC
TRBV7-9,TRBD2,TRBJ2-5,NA,CAGGGAGEETQYF,TGTGCCGGTGGAGGAGCGGGAGAAGAGACCCAGTACTTC
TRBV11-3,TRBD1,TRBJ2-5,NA,CASSSGQGDETQYF,TGTGCCAGCAGCTCGGGACAGGGGGACGAGACCCAGTACTTC
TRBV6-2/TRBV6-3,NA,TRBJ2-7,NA,CASSSGLLSTYEQYF,TGTGCCAGCAGTTCGGGACTCCTATCGACCTACGAGCAGTACTTC
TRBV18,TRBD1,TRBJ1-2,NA,CASSSGQAAPSF,TGTGCCAGCTCGTCGGGACAGGCCGCCCCTTCATTC